The sequence of this T cell receptor (beta chain) was determined in a study of regulatory T cells in long-lasting Graves disease. Study-wide results and limits: Persistent patients shared more public clonotypes (2,741) than newly diagnosed patients (966).

Described time point: newly diagnosed GD, antithyroid drugs for less than 3 months. RNA isolated from PBMCs was used to make the TCR library. Trimming removed 6 bases from V and 7 bases from J, with 13 bases in between. Germline CDR1 and CDR2: SNHLY and FYNNEI. This CDR3 has 13 amino acids. Arm-PCR with iRepertoire HTBI primers amplified the CDR3 regions for these TCR beta libraries. From the multiplex PCR reads, TCRdb called clonotypes with MiXCR, one entry per CDR3 protein. The sample holds about 470,000 distinct CDR3 sequences; 15% are singletons and the top ten take about a sixth. This clonotype was seen repeatedly, ten times or more. Its target is unknown. The sample was also linked to a second study, of T cells in Graves' hyperthyroidism and ophthalmopathy.

This TCR was sampled from a woman in her twenties or thirties with Graves disease. J is TRBJ1-5 and V is TRBV2; D gene uncertain. This specimen was peripheral blood mononuclear cells (PBMCs), taken at new diagnosis, from a patient treated with antithyroid drugs. The CDR3 reads CASRAARRQPQHF. The DNA for the CDR3 is TGTGCCAGCAGAGCCGCTCGGAGGCAGCCCCAGCATTTT. Together with reference TRBV2 and TRBJ1-5, the CDR3 gives the full variable domain: EPEVTQTPSHQVTQMGQEVILRCVPISNHLYFYWYRQILGQKVEFLVSFYNNEISEKSEIFDDQFSVERPDGSNFTLKIRSTKLEDSAMYFCASRAARRQPQHFGDGTRLSIL.